This T cell receptor beta chain comes out of a study of blood T cell repertoires in COVID-19. About the research overall: Samples came from the United States, Italy and Spain, spanning acute and convalescent COVID-19. From T cells, B-cell-depleted T cells, or PBMCs came the material, which was cDNA or gDNA.

The repertoire was sequenced with immunoSEQ multiplex PCR; TCRdb's copy has only in-frame clones and lacks some. The table has some 170,000 clones, 85% to 90% seen once. The age range of participants was roughly 18 to 90 years, with residence in under 25 US areas. Donors of Cohort 3 who recovered were those that had two negative PCRs, clearance, or symptom resolution. Germline CDR1 and CDR2: SNHLY and FYNNEI. J gave up 7 bases and V 5 bases, and 7 bases lay outside the gene matches. The CDR3 runs 14 residues. Sequenced input: PBMCs or T cells enriched from blood (not recorded which). V and J are TRBV2 and TRBJ1-4; 7 bases are shared with TRBD1. The receptor comes from a man in his forties who had recovered from COVID-19. The CDR3 loop is CASSTRQGVEKLFF. DNA for the CDR3: TGTGCCAGCAGTACCCGACAGGGCGTTGAAAAACTGTTTTTT. Looking up the rest from reference TRBV2 and TRBJ1-4 gives the full variable domain: EPEVTQTPSHQVTQMGQEVILRCVPISNHLYFYWYRQILGQKVEFLVSFYNNEISEKSEIFDDQFSVERPDGSNFTLKIRSTKLEDSAMYFCASSTRQGVEKLFFGSGTQLSVL.